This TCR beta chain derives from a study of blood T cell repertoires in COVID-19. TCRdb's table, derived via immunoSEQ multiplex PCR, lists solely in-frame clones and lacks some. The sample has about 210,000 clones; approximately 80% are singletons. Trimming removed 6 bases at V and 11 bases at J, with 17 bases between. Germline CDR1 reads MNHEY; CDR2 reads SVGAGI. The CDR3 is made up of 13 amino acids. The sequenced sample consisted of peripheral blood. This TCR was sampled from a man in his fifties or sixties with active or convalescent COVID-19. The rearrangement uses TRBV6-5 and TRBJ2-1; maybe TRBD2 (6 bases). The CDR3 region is CASSSGLLPKQFF. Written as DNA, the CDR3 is TGTGCCAGCAGCTCGGGACTCCTTCCCAAGCAGTTCTTC.